The entry below describes one T cell receptor (beta chain). In the authors' workflow: Reference gene primer amplification yielded estimated nucleated cell counts. The method was immunoSEQ multiplex PCR; TCRdb's version includes in-frame clones alone and lacks a portion of them. V and J calls and clone size are as listed in that table; D and trimming were resolved from the DNA. Among about 220,000 clones listed, around 80% were seen once. This specimen belongs to a study of blood T cell repertoires in COVID-19. Study as a whole: Both acute and convalescent COVID-19 samples were obtained from the United States, Italy and Spain. PBMCs, B-cell-depleted T cells, or T cells provided the cDNA or gDNA that made up the material.

This CDR3 comprises 15 residues. Trimming at V came to 0 bases and at J to 4 bases, leaving 2 bases not matched to a gene. Germline CDR1 KGHSH, CDR2 LQKENI. The sequence came from a woman aged 70-85 years with acute or convalescent COVID-19. Sequencing input: peripheral blood. The genes are TRBV18 and TRBJ2-5; 10 positions match TRBD2. As DNA, the CDR3 is TGTGCCAGCTCACCACCAAGCGGGGGGGGAGAGACCCAGTACTTC. It codes for CASSPPSGGGETQYF. Full variable domain (rest looked up from reference TRBV18 and TRBJ2-5): NAGVMQNPRHLVRRRGQEARLRCSPMKGHSHVYWYRQLPEEGLKFMVYLQKENIIDESGMPKERFSAEFPKEGPSILRIQQVVRGDSAAYFCASSPPSGGGETQYFGPGTRLLVL.